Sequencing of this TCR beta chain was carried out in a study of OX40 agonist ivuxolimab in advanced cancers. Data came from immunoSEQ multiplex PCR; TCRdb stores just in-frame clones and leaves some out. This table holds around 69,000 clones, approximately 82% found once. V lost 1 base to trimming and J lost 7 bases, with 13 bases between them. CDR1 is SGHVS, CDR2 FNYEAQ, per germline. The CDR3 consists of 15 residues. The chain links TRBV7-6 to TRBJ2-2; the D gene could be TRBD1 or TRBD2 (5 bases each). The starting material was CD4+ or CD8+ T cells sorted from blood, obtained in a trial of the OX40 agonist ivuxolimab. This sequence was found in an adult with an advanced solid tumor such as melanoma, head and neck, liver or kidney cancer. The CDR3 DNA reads TGTGCCAGCAGCTTAGTAACCGGGGACCTCGGGGAGCTGTTTTTT. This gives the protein CASSLVTGDLGELFF.